This T cell receptor beta chain came from a study of identical twins. Broader study findings: Invariant cells of the MAIT and iNKT types might have partly distorted the zero-insertion analyses. Within monozygotic twins, out-of-frame TCR alpha sharing was underestimated by the models.

Ten or more counts support this clonotype. Antigen specificity is unknown. The V and J ends lost 8 bases and 4 bases, in that order; junction bases with no gene match: 7. Germline assignment: CDR1 SQVTM and CDR2 ANQGSEA. The CDR3 has 14 residues. In TCRdb, the 5' RACE reads were re-called with MiXCR into one record per CDR3 protein. This table holds about 520,000 distinct CDR3 sequences, around 20% found once. These data also formed part of another study, on T cells expressing NK-cell markers. That investigation notes: CD3+CD56+NKG2C+, CD3+CD56+NKG2C- and CD3+CD56-NKG2C+ T cells, once sorted, supplied the TCR beta repertoires. Seven sequenced donors out of eight were HCMV-seropositive, one seronegative.

This chain joins TRBV29-1 and TRBJ2-3, with 12 nucleotides matching TRBD2. The source is a woman aged 18 to 35 in good health. The sample taken for sequencing was CD4+ T cells sorted from blood. The CDR3 sequence: CSILRTSGADTQYF. The DNA of the CDR3 is TGCAGCATTCTTCGGACTAGCGGGGCAGATACGCAGTATTTT.